The rows below give T cell receptor beta chains drawn from one sample of a study of CD8 T cells in ankylosing spondylitis. One entry per CDR3 protein, called by TCRdb with MiXCR from the 5' RACE reads. This sample has some 840,000 distinct CDR3 sequences, with around 11% found just once. Sequencing used blood, either unsorted or a sorted T cell fraction (not recorded which). These receptors came from a male donor with ankylosing spondylitis. Both conserved end residues are part of each CDR3. Each record gives: J gene, clone size, D gene, CDR3 length, V gene, CDR3 DNA, CDR3 protein. A D gene is named only where the DNA matches it firmly. Clone size is stated in some rows and not others, as once, few, many or a class when expanded.

J: TRBJ2-5
size: many
D: TRBD1
length: 12
V: TRBV9
DNA: TGTGCCAGCAGCTCAGGGGGAGAGACCCAGTACTTC
CDR3: CASSSGGETQYF

J: TRBJ1-1
size: few
D: NA
length: 12
V: TRBV7-9
DNA: TGTGCCAGCAGCTTCACCCCTAATGAAGCTTTCTTT
CDR3: CASSFTPNEAFF

J: TRBJ2-3
size: NA
D: NA
length: 17
V: TRBV21-1
DNA: TGTGCCAGCAGCAACCACCCAGACTGGAGAGCCACAGATACGCAGTATTTT
CDR3: CASSNHPDWRATDTQYF

J: TRBJ2-1
size: few
D: TRBD2
length: 16
V: TRBV20-1
DNA: TGCAGTGCTAGTCCAATTAGCGGGAGTATCCACAATGAGCAGTTCTTC
CDR3: CSASPISGSIHNEQFF

J: TRBJ2-6
size: few
D: TRBD1
length: 21
V: TRBV5-1
DNA: TGCGCCAGCAGCTCCGGGGGACAGGGGGAAGTTGGAAAGTCTGGGGCCAACGTCCTGACTTTC
CDR3: CASSSGGQGEVGKSGANVLTF

J: TRBJ1-4
size: NA
D: TRBD1
length: 14
V: TRBV7-3
DNA: TGTGCCAGCAGCTTGACAGGGGTTGAAGAAAAACTGTTTTTT
CDR3: CASSLTGVEEKLFF

J: TRBJ2-2
size: NA
D: NA
length: 16
V: TRBV7-9
DNA: TGTGCCAGCAGCCCACGGACGGTCGCGAACACCGGGGAGCTGTTTTTT
CDR3: CASSPRTVANTGELFF

J: TRBJ1-1
size: NA
D: NA
length: 12
V: TRBV6-2/TRBV6-3
DNA: TGTGCCAGTGTCTCTCTTAGGGCTGAAGCTTTCTTT
CDR3: CASVSLRAEAFF

J: TRBJ1-2
size: many
D: TRBD1
length: 15
V: TRBV12-5
DNA: TGTGCTAGTGGTTTGGTACTGGACAGGGACTATGGCTACACCTTC
CDR3: CASGLVLDRDYGYTF

J: TRBJ2-6
size: NA
D: NA
length: 15
V: TRBV7-2
DNA: TGTGCCAGCAGCTTAGAGTCGAATGGGGCCAACGTCCTGACTTTC
CDR3: CASSLESNGANVLTF

J: TRBJ2-7
size: NA
D: TRBD2
length: 14
V: TRBV7-2
DNA: TGTGCCAGCAGCCAGAATAGCGGGGGCTACGAGCAGTACTTC
CDR3: CASSQNSGGYEQYF

J: TRBJ2-2
size: NA
D: TRBD2
length: 14
V: TRBV6-1
DNA: TGTGCCAGCAGCCCGGGACTAGACACCGGGGAGCTGTTTTTT
CDR3: CASSPGLDTGELFF

J: TRBJ2-7
size: NA
D: TRBD2
length: 16
V: TRBV4-2
DNA: TGTGCCAGCAGCCAAGTCCTAGCGGGAGTAGAAACCGAGCAGTACTTC
CDR3: CASSQVLAGVETEQYF

J: TRBJ2-5
size: NA
D: NA
length: 17
V: TRBV7-9
DNA: TGTGCCAGCAGCTTAGCATATTCTAGCGATCATAAAGAGACCCAGTACTTC
CDR3: CASSLAYSSDHKETQYF

J: TRBJ2-3
size: many
D: NA
length: 11
V: TRBV7-2
DNA: TGTGCCAGCAGCGACACAGATACGCAGTATTTT
CDR3: CASSDTDTQYF

J: TRBJ2-1
size: many
D: TRBD2
length: 14
V: TRBV20-1
DNA: TGCAGTGCTGTGACTAGCGGGAGCTACAATGAGCAGTTCTTC
CDR3: CSAVTSGSYNEQFF

J: TRBJ2-5
size: few
D: NA
length: 13
V: TRBV28
DNA: TGTGCCAGCAGTTTCCCTAAGGATGAGACCCAGTACTTC
CDR3: CASSFPKDETQYF

J: TRBJ1-5
size: few
D: TRBD1
length: 19
V: TRBV10-3
DNA: TGTGCCATCAGTGAGGCATACCGGGACAGGGCATATAGCAATCAGCCCCAGCATTTT
CDR3: CAISEAYRDRAYSNQPQHF

J: TRBJ1-1
size: NA
D: NA
length: 13
V: TRBV6-2/TRBV6-3
DNA: TGTGCCAGCAGTTACTCGGCCGGCACTGAAGCTTTCTTT
CDR3: CASSYSAGTEAFF

J: TRBJ2-2
size: many
D: TRBD1
length: 14
V: TRBV12-3/TRBV12-4
DNA: TGTGCCAGCAGACGACAGGGGGACACCGGGGAGCTGTTTTTT
CDR3: CASRRQGDTGELFF

J: TRBJ1-3
size: NA
D: NA
length: 12
V: TRBV10-3
DNA: TGTGCCATCACCAACTCTGGAAACACCATATATTTT
CDR3: CAITNSGNTIYF

J: TRBJ2-7
size: NA
D: TRBD1
length: 15
V: TRBV12-3/TRBV12-4
DNA: TGTGCCAGCAGTTTACATGGACAGGGGGGATACGAGCAGTACTTC
CDR3: CASSLHGQGGYEQYF